This T cell receptor beta chain was found in a study of T cell responses to AZD1222 COVID-19 vaccine. On this clone: Its antigen is as yet unknown.

Overall study findings and caveats: Repertoires were obtained solely post-peak T cell response.

The CDR3 runs to 15 residues. Germline V lookup: CDR1 SGHTA, CDR2 FQGNSA. Trimming left V 0 bases short and J 0 bases short, with 8 bases between. TCRdb's copy holds only in-frame clones and misses some; the assay was immunoSEQ multiplex PCR. Among fewer than 250,000 clones, over 80% were seen once, and the ten largest hold roughly 1.4%. This chain joins TRBV7-2 and TRBJ2-5, with a tentative D call TRBD2 (6 bases). The receptor's source is an adult in good health. The material sequenced was peripheral blood, taken on day 0 of AZD1222 vaccination. The CDR3 DNA sequence: TGTGCCAGCAGCTTAGCCGGGGGTTACCAAGAGACCCAGTACTTC. This encodes CASSLAGGYQETQYF.